The 27 T cell receptor beta chains in this list originate from one sample, sequenced in a study of blood T cell repertoires in COVID-19. Assay used: immunoSEQ multiplex PCR; TCRdb lists only in-frame clones, some missing. The table lists around 400,000 clones, 88% of them singletons. What was sequenced was PBMCs or T cells enriched from blood (not recorded which). The source of these receptors is a woman between 18 and 30 years old who had been exposed to COVID-19.

V is TRBV19 and J is TRBJ2-3; perhaps TRBD1 as D (5 bases). Germline values: CDR1 LNHDA, CDR2 SQIVND (reference sequence). Trimming took 0 bases from V and 3 from J, leaving 10 bases between them. The CDR3 loop spans 15 amino acids. CDR3 DNA sequence: TGTGCCAGTAGTATAGATCTGGGGCCTACAGATACGCAGTATTTT. This gives the protein CASSIDLGPTDTQYF.

This chain connects TRBV7-2 to TRBJ1-2, with D tentatively TRBD1 (5 bases). The V gene's germline CDR1 is SGHTA and CDR2 FQGNSA. The CDR3 runs 14 residues. Deletions cut 7 bases from V and 0 bases from J, with 12 bases between. The CDR3 sequence: CASTLGGPNYGYTF. The CDR3 DNA sequence: TGTGCCAGCACCCTCGGGGGTCCTAACTATGGCTACACCTTC.

The chain couples TRBV4-3 to TRBJ2-2; TRBD2 is a possible D gene (6 bases). V was clipped by 4 bases and J by 5 bases, with 14 bases between them. CDR3 length: 15 residues. Looked up from germline, CDR1 is LGHNA and CDR2 is YSLEER. CDR3 sequence reads: CASSLETRPTGELFF. Here the CDR3 DNA reads TGCGCCAGCAGCCTAGAGACTAGACCAACCGGGGAGCTGTTTTTT.

The chain combines TRBV6-6 with TRBJ1-1; D might be TRBD1 (5 bases). The length of the CDR3 is 15 residues. In germline, CDR1 is MNHNY, CDR2 SVGAGI (reference sequence). The V gene lost 3 bases and the J gene lost 5 bases, with 16 bases spanning the gap. The CDR3 nucleotides read TGTGCCAGCAGTTATTCCCCCAGGGAACGGACTGAAGCTTTCTTT. Protein product: CASSYSPRERTEAFF.

CDR3 sequence: CATSRAFTSGGIETQYF. CDR3 DNA sequence: TGTGCCACCAGCAGAGCGTTTACTAGCGGTGGGATAGAGACCCAGTACTTC. The chain links TRBV15 to TRBJ2-5; TRBD2 matches 8 bases. Germline assignment: CDR1 LNHNV and CDR2 YYDKDF (reference sequence). With 1 base clipped from V and 4 bases from J, the junction kept 11 bases outside the gene matches. The CDR3 length is 17 residues.

The chain employs TRBV28 and TRBJ2-3, with D hard to call. CDR1 and CDR2 from the germline V gene are MDHEN and SYDVKM. The CDR3 contains 12 residues. Trimming cost V 8 bases and J 0 bases, with 6 bases left between them. CDR3 region: CASYSSTDTQYF. The CDR3 DNA sequence: TGTGCCAGCTACTCGAGCACAGATACGCAGTATTTT.

The J gene is TRBJ1-2, the V gene TRBV24-1; D is unclear. CDR1 and CDR2 (germline): KGHDR, SFDVKD. V was cut by 4 bases and J by 4 bases, with 9 bases left in between. The CDR3 length is 13 residues. CDR3 nucleotides: TGTGCCACCAGTGAGAAGACAAGCTATGGCTACACCTTC. It codes for CATSEKTSYGYTF.

The gene calls are TRBV4-2 and TRBJ1-3, with D unclear. CDR1 is LGHNA and CDR2 is YNFKEQ in the germline V gene. V shed 0 bases and J shed 1 base, with 7 bases lying between them. This CDR3 contains 15 residues. The CDR3 spells CASSQDAGSGNTIYF. CDR3 coding DNA: TGTGCCAGCAGCCAAGATGCGGGGTCTGGAAACACCATATATTTT.

The chain recombines TRBV15 with TRBJ2-7, with 8 bases fitting TRBD1. CDR1 is LNHNV and CDR2 is YYDKDF in the germline V gene (reference sequence). The CDR3 spans 16 residues. V was pared by 4 bases and J by 2 bases, with 10 bases of the junction left unmatched. The CDR3 region is CATSIIPGQDAYEQYF. The CDR3 DNA is TGTGCCACCAGCATAATTCCGGGACAGGATGCCTACGAGCAGTACTTC.

The rearrangement uses TRBV6-5 and TRBJ2-2, with 7 bases fitting TRBD2. V shed 6 bases, J shed 2 bases, and the junction held 6 bases outside the gene matches. The CDR3 extends over 15 amino acids. The V gene's germline CDR1 is MNHEY and CDR2 SVGAGI. CDR3 in amino acids: CASSPGLPNTGELFF. CDR3 DNA sequence: TGTGCCAGCAGCCCGGGACTACCCAACACCGGGGAGCTGTTTTTT.

The chain carries TRBV24-1 and TRBJ1-1; 8 bases are a match to TRBD1. J was trimmed by 2 bases and V by 7 bases; bases with no gene match: 2. The CDR3 covers 13 residues. CDR1 is KGHDR, CDR2 SFDVKD, per germline. For the CDR3, the DNA is TGTGCCACCAGGGGACAGGTTAACACTGAAGCTTTCTTT. It yields the protein CATRGQVNTEAFF.

This chain connects TRBV5-4 to TRBJ1-1, with 8 bases aligning to TRBD1. V lost 5 bases to trimming and J lost 5 bases; unmatched junction nucleotides: 8. The CDR3 has 14 residues. Germline CDR1 reads SGHNT; CDR2 reads YYREEE (reference sequence). CDR3 nucleotides: TGTGCCAGCAGTCGACAGGGGTATGAAACTGAAGCTTTCTTT. It translates to CASSRQGYETEAFF.

V gene TRBV5-6 combines with J gene TRBJ2-7; 8 bases match TRBD1. The V segment lost 3 bases and the J segment 5 bases; nucleotides outside the gene matches: 10. From germline, CDR1 is SGHDT and CDR2 YYEEEE. CDR3 length: 15 residues. CDR3 protein: CASSYPTDRADEQYF. CDR3 in DNA: TGTGCCAGCAGCTACCCCACGGACAGGGCGGACGAGCAGTACTTC.

The chain is built from TRBV13 and TRBJ1-2; TRBD1 aligns across 12 bases. The germline CDR1 and CDR2 sequences are PRHDT and FYEKMQ (reference sequence). Unmatched junction bases numbered 8, after V lost 5 bases and J lost 1 base. The CDR3 totals 17 residues. The CDR3 DNA is TGTGCCAGCAGCCCCGGGACAGGGGGCCCTCATAACTATGGCTACACCTTC. Translated: CASSPGTGGPHNYGYTF.

The chain links TRBV7-6 to TRBJ2-5; D gene unclear. The V end was cut by 4 bases, the J end by 2 bases, with 5 bases between. This CDR3 comprises 12 residues. The germline V gene encodes CDR1 SGHVS and CDR2 FNYEAQ. The CDR3: CASSSIQETQYF. The DNA for the CDR3 is TGTGCCAGCAGCTCCATTCAAGAGACCCAGTACTTC.

This clone was seen a single time. The genes are TRBV28 and TRBJ1-5; 7 bases are a match to TRBD1. V was clipped by 3 bases and J by 6 bases; unmatched bases: 14. This CDR3 region has 17 residues. Germline CDR1 and CDR2: MDHEN and SYDVKM. The CDR3 reads CASSFVSTGKAGQPQHF. The CDR3 nucleotides are TGTGCCAGCAGTTTCGTTTCGACAGGGAAGGCGGGTCAGCCCCAGCATTTT.

This clone appeared many times. The chain is built from TRBV4-2 and TRBJ2-7; 7 bases agree with TRBD2. V gave up 4 bases and J gave up 1 base; unmatched junction bases: 10. The germline V gene has CDR1 LGHNA and CDR2 YNFKEQ. CDR3 length: 16 amino acids. CDR3 DNA sequence: TGTGCCAGCAGCCCCTTCGGGGGAGGGCCTTCCTACGAGCAGTACTTC. It translates to CASSPFGGGPSYEQYF.

The V call is TRBV5-8, the J call TRBJ1-5; 9 bases agree with TRBD1. CDR1 is SGHTS and CDR2 is YDEGEE in the germline V gene. J was trimmed by 4 bases and V by 4 bases; bases with no gene match: 12. The length of the CDR3 is 17 residues. The DNA of the CDR3 is TGTGCCAGCAGCACTTCTAGGGACAGGGAAACAAATCAGCCCCAGCATTTT. Protein: CASSTSRDRETNQPQHF. Variable domain in full (rest from reference TRBV5-8 and TRBJ1-5): EAGVTQSPTHLIKTRGQQATLRCSPISGHTSVYWYQQALGLGLQFLLWYDEGEERNRGNFPPRFSGRQFPNYSSELNVNALELEDSALYLCASSTSRDRETNQPQHFGDGTRLSIL.

The V and J genes are TRBV9 and TRBJ2-3; D may be TRBD1 (6 bases). The CDR3 contains 15 residues. With 3 bases removed from V and 0 bases from J, the gap between germline ends came to 11 bases. The germline V gene has CDR1 SGDLS and CDR2 YYNGEE. The CDR3 DNA follows: TGTGCCAGCAGCGCGACAGGCACAAGCACAGATACGCAGTATTTT. It codes for CASSATGTSTDTQYF.

The chain is built from TRBV28 and TRBJ1-5; the D gene is possibly TRBD1 (5 bases). The CDR3 consists of 15 residues. Trimming pared 7 bases from V and 3 bases from J, leaving 16 bases between. Germline V lookup: CDR1 MDHEN, CDR2 SYDVKM. CDR3 protein: CASKKEGANNQPQHF. As DNA, the CDR3 is TGTGCCAGCAAAAAGGAAGGGGCCAACAATCAGCCCCAGCATTTT.

The rearrangement joins TRBV7-8 to TRBJ2-7; the D is unclear. Looked up from germline, CDR1 is SGHVS and CDR2 is FQNEAQ. The CDR3 has 14 residues. The ends were cut back, 2 bases at V and 0 bases at J, with 8 bases in the middle. In DNA, the CDR3 is TGTGCCAGCAGCTTACAGGTCCCCTCCTACGAGCAGTACTTC. Translated: CASSLQVPSYEQYF.

This sequence joins TRBV2 and TRBJ2-1; 13 nucleotides line up with TRBD2. After removal of 5 bases from V and 6 bases from J, the junction contained 1 base not matched to a gene. Germline lookup yields CDR1 SNHLY and CDR2 FYNNEI. This CDR3 is built from 14 residues. The CDR3 nucleotides are TGTGCCAGCAGTACTAGCGGGGGGGCCAATGAGCAGTTCTTC. Translating it yields CASSTSGGANEQFF.

This chain uses TRBV5-6 with TRBJ1-2; 7 nucleotides match TRBD1. Germline assignment: CDR1 SGHDT and CDR2 YYEEEE. Unmatched junction bases numbered 5, after V lost 0 bases and J lost 3 bases. The CDR3 has 15 residues. The CDR3 DNA follows: TGTGCCAGCAGCTTGGGACAGGGATATGACTATGGCTACACCTTC. As protein: CASSLGQGYDYGYTF.

The DNA for the CDR3 is TGTGCCAGCTCACCACGTCAGGCAGATACGCAGTATTTT. Translated: CASSPRQADTQYF. This chain links TRBV18 with TRBJ2-3; D not certain. The germline CDR1 and CDR2 sequences are KGHSH and LQKENI. The CDR3 length is 13 residues. V gave up 1 base and J gave up 4 bases, with 6 bases separating them.

J is TRBJ1-6 and V is TRBV2, with D possibly TRBD1 on 6 matching bases. The CDR3 totals 13 residues. Trimming took 6 bases from V and 7 from J, leaving 10 bases between them. The V gene's germline CDR1 is SNHLY and CDR2 FYNNEI. In nucleotides, the CDR3 is TGTGCCAGCAGGCAGGGGCTAAATTCACCCCTCCACTTT. Protein product: CASRQGLNSPLHF.

In this sample, this clone turned up once. The chain carries TRBV28 and TRBJ2-7; TRBD2 is a possible D gene (6 bases). Between the trimmed V and J ends, which lost 3 bases and 3 bases, there was a span of 12 bases. CDR3 length: 14 amino acids. The germline gives CDR1 MDHEN, CDR2 SYDVKM. CDR3: CASSFATRNYEQYF. CDR3 in DNA: TGTGCCAGCAGTTTCGCGACTAGAAACTACGAGCAGTACTTC.

This clone was found once. V usage is TRBV5-1 and J usage is TRBJ2-2; a weak D match, TRBD2 (5 bases). CDR3 size: 15 residues. Trimming took off 4 bases at V and 1 base at J, with 11 bases between the two ends. The V gene's germline CDR1 is SGHRS and CDR2 YFSETQ. CDR3 amino acids: CASSAGLLNTGELFF. The DNA of the CDR3 is TGCGCCAGCAGCGCCGGACTGCTGAACACCGGGGAGCTGTTTTTT. The whole variable domain, filled in from reference TRBV5-1 and TRBJ2-2, reads KAGVTQTPRYLIKTRGQQVTLSCSPISGHRSVSWYQQTPGQGLQFLFEYFSETQRNKGNFPGRFSGRQFSNSRSEMNVSTLELGDSALYLCASSAGLLNTGELFFGEGSRLTVL.